These T cell receptor beta chains were read from a single sample in a study of T cells expressing NK-cell markers. TCRdb reprocessed the 5' RACE reads and stores each CDR3 protein as one record, lacking DNA. This table lists about 380,000 distinct CDR3 sequences. The sequenced sample was blood T cells: a sorted CD56 or NKG2C T cell subset, CD4+ or CD8+ T cells, or bulk PBMC T cells (not recorded which). Source of these receptors: a man aged 18 to 70 in good health. Each CDR3 is given with its conserved first and last residue.

j_call,v_call,cdr3_aa
TRBJ1-1,TRBV20-1,CSAPAGAVNTEAFF
TRBJ2-3,TRBV6-1,CASSRFGADWSDTQYF
TRBJ2-1,TRBV7-6,CASRTGLAGPQGEQFF
TRBJ2-2,TRBV6-6,CAAEDSNTGELFF
TRBJ1-2,TRBV5-1,CASRGNDRNNYGYTF
TRBJ2-2,TRBV23-1,CASSQSRRNAGELFF
TRBJ2-7,TRBV7-9,CASSLGLAGTEYF
TRBJ2-3,TRBV5-4,CASSLDGAAVDTQYF
TRBJ1-2,TRBV20-1,CSASLGAGGRGYTF
TRBJ1-4,TRBV4-2,CASSSTGAKEKLFF
TRBJ1-1,TRBV6-1,CASSPEGYTEAFF
TRBJ1-6,TRBV3-1,CASSQDGDRPNSPLHF
TRBJ1-1,TRBV2,CASGTGWTEAFF
TRBJ1-2,TRBV5-6,CASSSGTNYGYTF
TRBJ1-1,TRBV30,CAWRGTGEAFF
TRBJ1-2,TRBV29-1,CSVVTGTGGRGYTF
TRBJ2-7,TRBV19,CASRRTASGRYEQYF
TRBJ2-7,TRBV6-2/TRBV6-3,CASSSQAITYEQYF
TRBJ2-3,TRBV5-5,CASSSSSGGPTDTQYF
TRBJ2-7,TRBV9,CASSKRDRGTYEQYF
TRBJ2-3,TRBV20-1,CSARVDPSTDTQYF
TRBJ1-6,TRBV7-2,CASSLRGSSYNSPLHF
TRBJ2-5,TRBV6-2/TRBV6-3,CASRGRRGAQETQYF
TRBJ2-5,TRBV20-1,CSARPNTLGETQYF
TRBJ2-2,TRBV25-1,CASSESGTGAPGELFF
TRBJ2-1,TRBV24-1,CATSGQVDNEQFF
TRBJ2-2,TRBV5-4,CASSGGLAGGHTGELFF
TRBJ2-1,TRBV3-1,CASSRSDNEQFF
TRBJ1-5,TRBV12-3/TRBV12-4,CASSLDEEVNQPQHF
TRBJ2-3,TRBV20-1,CSARVLPPRGGLSTDTQYF
TRBJ2-1,TRBV7-9,CASSPSGGRPYNEQFF
TRBJ2-7,TRBV6-5,CASSYSARGSEQYF
TRBJ1-5,TRBV14,CASSQDAGGGQPQHF
TRBJ2-2,TRBV20-1,CSAKISGRERELFF
TRBJ1-1,TRBV7-6,CASSLGVGRNTEAFF
TRBJ2-7,TRBV10-3,CAISESGQGIGPYEQYF
TRBJ1-4,TRBV24-1,CATSDGQGKTNEKLFF
TRBJ2-3,TRBV28,CASRSKPLRDTQYF
TRBJ2-7,TRBV19,CASSIAVVAGSYEQYF
TRBJ1-5,TRBV6-5,CASSYSRGGNQPQHF
TRBJ1-2,TRBV7-2,CASSLRDRDGYTF
TRBJ2-5,TRBV18,CASSSAQGPTGAQYF
TRBJ2-2,TRBV28,CASTSGDINTGELFF
TRBJ1-2,TRBV7-2,CATTRGSNYGYTF
TRBJ1-6,TRBV2,CASSIENTLGSPLHF
TRBJ2-2,TRBV20-1,CSARYMGGTANTGELFF
TRBJ2-7,TRBV27,CASRARGTSYEQYF
TRBJ2-1,TRBV12-3/TRBV12-4,CASTRTSGEQFF
TRBJ2-3,TRBV6-2/TRBV6-3,CASSYPLYGTSGGEDTQYF
TRBJ2-7,TRBV2,CASDDPGSGQRINEQYF
TRBJ2-7,TRBV6-1,CASWGAGNSYEQYF
TRBJ2-1,TRBV29-1,CSVVSSGGYEQFF
TRBJ2-5,TRBV24-1,CATSEGGSPHQETQYF
TRBJ2-5,TRBV2,CASSRDRDQETQYF
TRBJ2-1,TRBV11-1,CASSSYNRTSGGYNEQFF
TRBJ2-7,TRBV19,CASSLKPGTDYEQYF
TRBJ1-6,TRBV15,CATSIGSPTGNSPLHF